Each of the 22 T cell receptor beta chains below was sequenced from the same sample in a study of CD8+CD57+ T cells in acquired aplastic anemia. TCR beta VDJ and CDR3 were profiled, and genomic DNA was the template. TCRdb itself ran the reads through MiXCR, one entry per CDR3 protein. The sample holds about 80,000 distinct CDR3 sequences, under 50% seen once. The sequenced material came from sorted CD4+, CD8+, or CD8+CD57+ T cells (not recorded which) from PBMCs. These receptors were taken from a human donor in good health, serving as a control.

Only a few counts were recorded for this clonotype. The V and J genes are TRBV2 and TRBJ1-6, with D tentatively TRBD1 (5 bases). Trimming shortened V by 6 bases and J by 7 bases, and 13 bases separated the two germline ends. The germline V gene encodes CDR1 SNHLY and CDR2 FYNNEI. The CDR3 is 14 residues long. CDR3 nucleotide sequence: TGTGCCAGCAGCCAGACAGCAGGCAATTCACCCCTCCACTTT. Protein sequence: CASSQTAGNSPLHF. Looking up the rest from reference TRBV2 and TRBJ1-6 gives the full variable domain: EPEVTQTPSHQVTQMGQEVILRCVPISNHLYFYWYRQILGQKVEFLVSFYNNEISEKSEIFDDQFSVERPDGSNFTLKIRSTKLEDSAMYFCASSQTAGNSPLHFGNGTRLTVT.

The chain is built from TRBV5-1 and TRBJ2-7; 7 nucleotides line up with TRBD1. The CDR3 runs 15 residues. J was trimmed by 7 bases and V by 4 bases; bases with no gene match: 14. Germline CDR1 SGHRS, CDR2 YFSETQ. The CDR3 spells CASSVTGAWEGEQYF. The DNA for the CDR3 is TGCGCCAGCAGCGTAACAGGGGCCTGGGAAGGGGAGCAGTACTTC. The whole variable domain, filled in from reference TRBV5-1 and TRBJ2-7, reads KAGVTQTPRYLIKTRGQQVTLSCSPISGHRSVSWYQQTPGQGLQFLFEYFSETQRNKGNFPGRFSGRQFSNSRSEMNVSTLELGDSALYLCASSVTGAWEGEQYFGPGTRLTVT.

To note about this clonotype: A much larger clone lies a single base off, so this may be a read error. The V call is TRBV6-9, the J call TRBJ2-1, with TRBD2 matching over 11 bases. V dropped 5 bases and J dropped 4; count of bases not matched to a gene: 16. The CDR3 is made up of 19 amino acids. Germline CDR1 is MNHGY and CDR2 is SVAAGI. This CDR3 reads CASSHRLAGHVFVYNEQFF. The CDR3, as DNA: TGTGCCAGCAGTCATAGACTAGCGGGGCACGTTTTTGTTTACAATGAGCAGTTCTTC.

This chain uses TRBV7-2 with TRBJ1-1, with D maybe TRBD1 (5 bases). CDR3 length equals 14 residues. Germline V gene lookup returns CDR1 SGHTA and CDR2 FQGNSA. The germline V and J ends were trimmed by 3 bases and 1 base, with 9 bases remaining between them. The CDR3 DNA reads TGTGCCAGCAGCTTCAGTGGGGGGAACACTGAAGCTTTCTTT. This sequence encodes CASSFSGGNTEAFF.

The table lists this clonotype with many counts. V gene TRBV20-1 combines with J gene TRBJ2-1, with 10 positions matching TRBD2. The CDR3 length is 17 residues. Germline CDR1 reads DFQATT; CDR2 reads SNEGSKA (reference sequence). The J segment lost 0 bases and the V segment lost 4 bases, leaving 9 bases of the junction unmatched. CDR3 DNA: TGCAGTGCTACCGGACTAGCGGCGAGACTCTCCTACAATGAGCAGTTCTTC. The encoded protein is CSATGLAARLSYNEQFF.

This clonotype was seen more than once but under ten times. The rearrangement links TRBV7-6 to TRBJ2-7; no reliable D call. The J call may be in error: the DNA end matches TRBJ2-5 better. CDR3 length: 11 amino acids. The germline V gene has CDR1 SGHVS and CDR2 FNYEAQ. The CDR3 reads CASSLSETQYF. In nucleotides, the CDR3 is TGTGCCAGCAGTCTGTCAGAGACCCAGTACTTC.

The V call is TRBV24-1, the J call TRBJ2-5; D not certain. V lost 4 bases, J lost 4 bases, and 3 bases lay in between. The germline gives CDR1 KGHDR, CDR2 SFDVKD. This CDR3 is built from 11 residues. The CDR3: CATSEGETQYF. As DNA, the CDR3 is TGTGCCACCAGTGAAGGAGAGACCCAGTACTTC.

This CDR3 reads CASSLSRGNTIYF. The DNA for the CDR3 is TGTGCCAGCAGCTTGTCCAGGGGGAACACCATATATTTT. V usage is TRBV7-9 and J usage is TRBJ1-3; 7 nucleotides agree with TRBD1. This CDR3 has 13 amino acids. In germline, CDR1 is SEHNR, CDR2 FQNEAQ (reference sequence). The junction had 3 bases not matched to a gene; V was cut back by 3 bases and J by 7 bases.

V usage is TRBV10-1 and J usage is TRBJ2-2; possibly TRBD1 for D (5 bases). Per the germline V gene, CDR1 is WNHNN and CDR2 is SYGVQD (reference sequence). The ends were cut back, 3 bases at V and 0 bases at J, with 8 bases in the middle. The CDR3 loop spans 15 amino acids. The CDR3 DNA reads TGCGCCAGCAGTGAAAGGGGCGCGAACACCGGGGAGCTGTTTTTT. Amino acids: CASSERGANTGELFF.

The rearrangement uses TRBV7-9 and TRBJ1-5; no reliable D call. Trimming took off 2 bases at V and 3 bases at J, with 5 bases between the two ends. The CDR3 spans 13 residues. Germline CDR1 and CDR2: SEHNR and FQNEAQ (reference sequence). The CDR3 loop is CASSLIDNQPQHF. DNA of the CDR3: TGTGCCAGCAGCTTAATTGACAATCAGCCCCAGCATTTT.

The V call is TRBV15, the J call TRBJ2-7; 8 nucleotides line up with TRBD1. Germline V gene lookup returns CDR1 LNHNV and CDR2 YYDKDF (reference sequence). The CDR3 spans 14 residues. Trimming took 3 bases from V and 3 from J; bases not matched to a gene: 4. CDR3 sequence: CATSSLQGDYEQYF. CDR3 nucleotide sequence: TGTGCCACCAGCAGTTTACAGGGGGACTACGAGCAGTACTTC.

This clonotype came up many times. Written as DNA, the CDR3 is TGTGCCAGCAGTTTAACGGGCAGGGACGAGCAGTACTTC. Its translation: CASSLTGRDEQYF. J is TRBJ2-7 and V is TRBV27; a weak D match, TRBD1 (5 bases). With 2 bases removed from V and 5 bases from J, the gap between germline ends came to 10 bases. Germline V lookup: CDR1 MNHEY, CDR2 SMNVEV (reference sequence). The CDR3 sequence is 13 residues long.

This clonotype was recorded many times. The CDR3 is CAISESEGGAEAFF. The CDR3 DNA is TGTGCCATCAGTGAGTCGGAAGGGGGAGCTGAAGCTTTCTTT. This rearrangement joins TRBV10-3 to TRBJ1-1; D is possibly TRBD1 (6 bases). V dropped 0 bases and J dropped 6 bases, with 11 bases sitting between them. This CDR3 spans 14 amino acids. The germline V gene has CDR1 ENHRY and CDR2 SYGVKD.

The V gene is TRBV2, the J gene TRBJ1-1; D gene uncertain. V lost 6 bases, J lost 1 base, and 15 bases lay in between. Germline V gene data show CDR1 as SNHLY and CDR2 as FYNNEI. The CDR3 is made up of 15 amino acids. CDR3 coding DNA: TGTGCCAGCAGGCAGGCCCCGTCATCGAACACTGAAGCTTTCTTT. Encoded protein: CASRQAPSSNTEAFF.

J is TRBJ1-5 and V is TRBV19; a weak D match, TRBD1 (6 bases). Germline V gene lookup returns CDR1 LNHDA and CDR2 SQIVND (reference sequence). The length of the CDR3 is 13 residues. V was clipped by 4 bases and J by 6 bases, with 10 bases between them. The CDR3 protein is CASSTTGTQPQHF. Here the CDR3 DNA reads TGTGCCAGTAGTACAACAGGGACTCAGCCCCAGCATTTT.

The chain combines TRBV25-1 with TRBJ2-3, with D possibly TRBD2 on 6 matching bases. Germline assignment: CDR1 MGHDK and CDR2 SYGVNS. The CDR3 covers 16 residues. Trimming left V 5 bases short and J 0 bases short, with 15 bases between. CDR3 DNA: TGTGCCAGCAGTTCTATAGCGGACCTAAGCACAGATACGCAGTATTTT. Translating gives CASSSIADLSTDTQYF.

This clonotype turned up a few times. This chain connects TRBV25-1 to TRBJ2-3; D gene ambiguous. There are 15 residues in the CDR3. CDR1 MGHDK and CDR2 SYGVNS come from the germline V gene. Trimming removed 5 bases at V and 4 bases at J, with 16 bases between. The chain's CDR3 is CASSLDGSDADTQYF. The CDR3 DNA follows: TGTGCCAGCAGTTTAGACGGGTCAGACGCAGATACGCAGTATTTT.

The V and J genes are TRBV5-5 and TRBJ2-7; D remains unclear. Germline CDR1 and CDR2: SGHKS and YYEKEE (reference sequence). The CDR3 runs 13 residues. V gave up 0 bases and J gave up 2 bases, with 6 bases separating them. The chain's CDR3 is CASSLGSTYEQYV. CDR3 DNA: TGTGCCAGCAGCTTGGGCTCCACCTACGAGCAGTACGTC.

The chain has TRBV7-2 and TRBJ2-3; D gene unclear. Germline CDR1 SGHTA, CDR2 FQGNSA. This CDR3 is built from 12 residues. Trimming took 7 bases from V and 4 from J, leaving 9 bases between them. DNA of the CDR3: TGTGCCAGCACCGTGGTTCCAGATACGCAGTATTTT. Protein sequence: CASTVVPDTQYF.

A single count supports this clonotype. A much larger clone lies one base from this, so it may be a read error. The chain has TRBV2 and TRBJ2-1; 7 nucleotides agree with TRBD2. Germline lookup yields CDR1 SNHLY and CDR2 FYNNEI. The CDR3 length is 16 residues. Trimming removed 6 bases from V and 0 bases from J; junction bases left unmatched: 8. The CDR3 reads CASSPAGVSSYNEQFF. CDR3 in DNA: TGTGCCAGCAGCCCCGCGGGGGTCAGCTCCTACAATGAGCAGTTCTTC.

This clonotype has ten or more counts. This rearrangement joins TRBV15 to TRBJ1-4; tentatively, D is TRBD1 (5 bases). Trimming cost V 1 base and J 4 bases, with 13 bases left between them. Germline CDR1 LNHNV, CDR2 YYDKDF (reference sequence). The CDR3 sequence is 16 residues long. This CDR3 reads CATSRVQTAYNEKLFF. CDR3 in DNA: TGTGCCACCAGCAGAGTTCAGACAGCCTATAATGAAAAACTGTTTTTT.

This clonotype came up many times. The chain employs TRBV6-1 and TRBJ1-2; D perhaps matches TRBD1 (5 bases). Germline CDR1 MNHNS, CDR2 SASEGT. V gave up 3 bases and J gave up 7 bases, with 15 bases separating them. The CDR3 consists of 14 residues. The CDR3 sequence is CASSEIPGRGGYTF. Here the CDR3 DNA reads TGTGCCAGCAGTGAGATCCCAGGGAGGGGTGGCTACACCTTC.